The TCR beta chain under discussion was sequenced for a study of cytomegalovirus exposure and HLA in healthy donors. This PCR relied on a set of 60 Vbeta primers and 13 Jbeta primers. Sequencing was performed with immunoSEQ multiplex PCR; in TCRdb, only in-frame clones are kept and a portion is missing. The table lists tens of thousands of clones, about 73% of them singletons. Germline V CDR1 and CDR2: SGHTA, FQGNSA. The ends lost 5 bases at V and 0 bases at J; junction bases unmatched: 7. The length of the CDR3 is 16 residues. The chain links TRBV7-2 to TRBJ2-3, with 8 bases aligning to TRBD2. The specimen sequenced was PBMCs. This receptor was taken from a woman aged 45-59 years in good health and CMV-seropositive. CDR3 nucleotides: TGTGCCAGCAGCCCACAAGCTAGCGGGAGCACAGATACGCAGTATTTT. Encoded protein: CASSPQASGSTDTQYF.